This TCR beta chain was found in a study of CD8 T cells in ankylosing spondylitis. This clonotype was found a few times. Its antigen is still unknown. Study-wide results and limits: A TCR beta motif of seven or eight highly homologous variants appeared characteristic of ankylosing spondylitis blood.

The CDR3 has 18 residues. V lost 3 bases, J lost 6 bases, and 18 bases stayed unmatched. Germline CDR1 reads SGHKS; CDR2 reads YYEKEE (reference sequence). TCRdb recomputed calls from the 5' RACE reads with MiXCR, one row per CDR3 protein. The sample lists a few hundred thousand distinct CDR3 sequences, 18% occurring once. This receptor was identified in a male donor with ankylosing spondylitis or in good health (not recorded which). The sample was blood, either unsorted or a sorted T cell fraction (not recorded which). The chain joins TRBV5-5 to TRBJ2-3, with 8 bases lining up with TRBD1. The CDR3 DNA reads as TGTGCCAGCAGCTCGGAGCGGCAGGGGGCGGCCAATTCGGATACGCAGTATTTT. It yields the protein CASSSERQGAANSDTQYF.